Listed below are T cell receptor beta chains from one sample, sequenced in a study of T cell repertoires in cytomegalovirus infection. MiXCR, applied by TCRdb to the reads, yields one record per CDR3 protein. The sample shows approximately 240,000 distinct CDR3 sequences, around an eighth of them seen only once. Input material: PBMCs. The receptor source for this set is a human donor in good health (CMV status not recorded). Some clones in this sample may be carry-over from other donors' samples. CDR3s include the opening cysteine and the closing phenylalanine or tryptophan. A D gene is named only where the DNA matches it firmly. Clone size is stated in some rows and not others, as once, few, many or a class when expanded.

d_call clone_size j_call v_call cdr3_aa cdr3_nt
TRBD1 many TRBJ1-1 TRBV7-2 CASSEGRDRGRGDTEAFF TGTGCCAGCAGCGAGGGCCGGGACAGGGGGCGCGGCGACACTGAAGCTTTCTTT
TRBD1 NA TRBJ1-6 TRBV5-1 CASTPGGNSPLHF TGCGCCAGCACACCAGGGGGTAATTCACCCCTCCACTTT
TRBD2 NA TRBJ2-7 TRBV11-2 CASSVAGATYEQYF TGTGCCAGCAGCGTAGCGGGGGCCACCTACGAGCAGTACTTC
NA NA TRBJ1-5 TRBV19 CASSIRDSNQPQHF TGTGCCAGTAGTATTCGGGATAGCAATCAGCCCCAGCATTTT
NA NA TRBJ1-4 TRBV11-2 CASSLGARSNEKLFF TGTGCCAGCAGCTTAGGGGCACGGTCTAATGAAAAACTGTTTTTT
TRBD2 many TRBJ2-7 TRBV19 CASSEGKRESYEQYF TGTGCCAGTAGTGAGGGGAAGCGGGAGAGCTACGAGCAGTACTTC
TRBD2 many TRBJ2-1 TRBV6-6 CASTPSGSSYNEQFF TGTGCCAGCACCCCAAGCGGGAGCTCCTACAATGAGCAGTTCTTC
NA few TRBJ1-2 TRBV2 CASSEGQNYGYTF TGTGCCAGCAGTGAAGGTCAGAACTATGGCTACACCTTC
NA few TRBJ1-1 TRBV27 CASRRASGGGNTEAFF TGTGCCAGCAGGCGGGCCTCGGGGGGAGGAAACACTGAAGCTTTCTTT
TRBD2 many TRBJ2-1 TRBV28 CASRTSGGAWEQFF TGTGCCAGCAGGACTAGCGGGGGGGCCTGGGAGCAGTTCTTC
NA many TRBJ2-7 TRBV9 CASSRGDTAYEQYF TGTGCCAGCTCCCGTGGGGACACCGCCTACGAGCAGTACTTC
NA many TRBJ2-1 TRBV7-9 CASSPRGNSYNEQFF TGTGCCAGCAGCCCGAGGGGGAACTCCTACAATGAGCAGTTCTTC
NA many TRBJ2-5 TRBV28 CASSFVGGETQYF TGTGCCAGCAGTTTTGTCGGGGGAGAGACCCAGTACTTC
TRBD1 few TRBJ2-3 TRBV5-1 CASTYQGADTQYF TGCGCCAGCACCTACCAGGGGGCAGATACGCAGTATTTT
TRBD1 many TRBJ1-2 TRBV12-3/TRBV12-4 CASSFGDRGTYGYTF TGTGCCAGCAGTTTCGGGGACAGGGGTACTTATGGCTACACCTTC
NA many TRBJ1-1 TRBV19 CASTPPHETEAFF TGTGCCAGTACCCCACCACATGAGACTGAAGCTTTCTTT
TRBD2 few TRBJ2-1 TRBV7-2 CASSSLPLTSGRPHEQFF TGTGCCAGCAGCTCGCTTCCGCTGACTAGCGGGAGGCCGCATGAGCAGTTCTTC
NA many TRBJ1-3 TRBV7-2 CASSLGTLANTIYF TGTGCCAGCAGTTTAGGGACTTTGGCAAACACCATATATTTT
NA many TRBJ2-2 TRBV7-9 CASSLSSGVGELFF TGTGCCAGCAGCTTAAGTTCCGGCGTGGGGGAGCTGTTTTTT
NA NA TRBJ1-5 TRBV29-1 CSVGRSDNQPQHF TGCAGCGTCGGTAGGTCGGACAATCAGCCCCAGCATTTT
NA many TRBJ1-5 TRBV6-1 CASAQGGNQPQHF TGTGCCAGCGCCCAGGGAGGCAATCAGCCCCAGCATTTT
NA few TRBJ2-7 TRBV29-1 CSVEGAGAYEQYF TGCAGCGTTGAAGGCGCCGGTGCCTACGAGCAGTACTTC
NA many TRBJ2-3 TRBV6-1 CASSDRFYTDTQYF TGTGCCAGCAGTGATAGATTCTACACAGATACGCAGTATTTT
TRBD2 once TRBJ2-2 TRBV27 CASSMAAGGYTGELFF TGTGCCAGCAGTATGGCTGCCGGGGGGTACACCGGGGAGCTGTTTTTT
NA many TRBJ2-7 TRBV28 CASSRARGSYEQYF TGTGCCAGCAGTCGGGCTCGGGGCAGCTACGAGCAGTACTTC
NA NA TRBJ2-3 TRBV29-1 CSVVKDSSSTDTQYF TGCAGCGTTGTAAAGGACAGTTCTAGCACAGATACGCAGTATTTT
NA many TRBJ1-6 TRBV7-2 CASSSPGSQGAFYNSPLHF TGTGCCAGCAGCTCACCGGGATCACAAGGGGCTTTCTATAATTCACCCCTCCACTTT
NA few TRBJ1-6 TRBV4-1 CASSQERDYNSPLHF TGCGCCAGCAGCCAAGAGCGGGACTATAATTCACCCCTCCACTTT
NA few TRBJ1-1 TRBV29-1 CSANNQGTEAFF TGCAGCGCAAATAACCAGGGGACTGAAGCTTTCTTT
TRBD2 many TRBJ2-5 TRBV11-3 CASSPTSGSVGETQYF TGTGCCAGCAGCCCGACTAGCGGGTCAGTTGGAGAGACCCAGTACTTC
TRBD2 few TRBJ2-7 TRBV20-1 CSARSTSGSYEQYF TGCAGTGCTAGAAGTACTAGCGGCTCCTACGAGCAGTACTTC
NA many TRBJ2-7 TRBV20-1 CSASHTDGSYEQYF TGCAGTGCTAGCCACACGGACGGTTCCTACGAGCAGTACTTC
TRBD2 many TRBJ2-7 TRBV6-2/TRBV6-3 CASRTVGSGGYEQYF TGTGCCAGCAGGACAGTCGGATCGGGGGGATACGAGCAGTACTTC
NA NA TRBJ2-3 TRBV9 CASSSHADTQYF TGTGCCAGCAGCTCACACGCAGATACGCAGTATTTT
NA few TRBJ1-1 TRBV7-9 CASSSTALTTEAFF TGTGCCAGCAGCTCGACCGCCCTGACCACTGAAGCTTTCTTT
NA many TRBJ1-1 TRBV19 CASSIGQNTEAFF TGTGCCAGTAGTATCGGGCAGAACACTGAAGCTTTCTTT
TRBD1 many TRBJ2-5 TRBV19 CASSIGDRGQTQYF TGTGCCAGTAGTATAGGGGACAGGGGACAGACCCAGTACTTC
NA few TRBJ1-3 TRBV20-1 CSAPTVSGNTIYF TGCAGTGCCCCGACAGTCTCTGGAAACACCATATATTTT
NA many TRBJ2-2 TRBV7-2 CASSLDPTPAGELFF TGTGCCAGCAGCTTAGATCCGACGCCAGCCGGGGAGCTGTTTTTT
NA many TRBJ2-1 TRBV19 CATSHTPRGNEQFF TGTGCCACCTCACACACGCCTAGGGGGAATGAGCAGTTCTTC
TRBD2 NA TRBJ2-7 TRBV4-3 CASSQGLEGSSYEQYF TGCGCCAGCAGCCAGGGACTAGAAGGTAGCTCCTACGAGCAGTACTTC
NA many TRBJ1-6 TRBV6-2/TRBV6-3 CASTRDGVGSPLHF TGTGCCAGCACCAGGGACGGCGTCGGGTCACCCCTCCACTTT
NA many TRBJ2-5 TRBV7-8 CASSPTVIGETQYF TGTGCCAGCAGCCCTACAGTGATCGGCGAGACCCAGTACTTC
NA NA TRBJ2-6 TRBV19 CASNIRIGHISGANVLTF TGTGCCAGTAATATACGCATTGGCCACATCTCTGGGGCCAACGTCCTGACTTTC
TRBD2 NA TRBJ2-7 TRBV29-1 CSAGGSGGYEQYF TGCAGCGCCGGGGGCAGCGGGGGATACGAGCAGTACTTC
TRBD1 many TRBJ1-1 TRBV29-1 CSVFGQGGTEAFF TGCAGCGTTTTTGGACAGGGAGGAACTGAAGCTTTCTTT
NA many TRBJ1-1 TRBV7-2 CASSLRAGAQRASEAFF TGTGCCAGCAGCCTGAGGGCAGGGGCCCAAAGGGCTTCTGAAGCTTTCTTT
NA NA TRBJ2-7 TRBV3-1 CASSQDEGAPYEQYF TGTGCCAGCAGCCAAGATGAGGGAGCCCCCTACGAGCAGTACTTC
TRBD2 few TRBJ2-1 TRBV29-1 CSVGQRGGYNEQFF TGCAGCGTGGGGCAGCGGGGGGGATACAATGAGCAGTTCTTC
TRBD2 many TRBJ2-2 TRBV27 CASASGLAGIAGELFF TGTGCCAGCGCCTCGGGACTAGCGGGTATCGCCGGGGAGCTGTTTTTT